Listed here are 6 T cell receptor beta chains from one sample, sequenced in a study of OX40 agonist ivuxolimab in advanced cancers. The protocol used for the library was the immunoSEQ multiplex PCR assay. TCRdb re-hosts the immuneACCESS table, in-frame sequences only. Its copies lack some clones; in the studies checked, an unresolved V gene accounts for under half of them, and the cause for the rest is not known. The sample includes under 30,000 clones, with 75% to 90% observed a single time. The ten largest make up 16% of the sample. The material sequenced was CD4+ or CD8+ T cells sorted from blood, taken in a trial of the OX40 agonist ivuxolimab. The receptors shown here come from an adult with an advanced solid tumor such as melanoma, head and neck, liver or kidney cancer.

The chain combines TRBV27 with TRBJ2-7; 14 bases map to TRBD2. CDR1 is MNHEY and CDR2 is SMNVEV in the germline V gene (reference sequence). The CDR3 has 20 amino acids. The V segment lost 0 bases and the J segment 6 bases; nucleotides outside the gene matches: 16. The CDR3 sequence: CASSLSRLAGGRRTTPEQYF. The CDR3 DNA sequence: TGTGCCAGCAGTTTATCGCGACTAGCGGGAGGGAGGAGAACTACCCCCGAGCAGTACTTC.

The V call is TRBV9, the J call TRBJ2-1; D is uncertain. The CDR3 length is 12 residues. Germline V gene lookup returns CDR1 SGDLS and CDR2 YYNGEE. Trimming left V 6 bases short and J 9 bases short, with 13 bases between. The DNA for the CDR3 is TGTGCCAGCACCTCGTCGCTAGGTGAGCAGTTCTTC. Its translation: CASTSSLGEQFF.

This chain connects TRBV9 to TRBJ2-3; no definite D call. The CDR3 has 13 residues. Trimming cost V 2 bases and J 3 bases, with 7 bases left between them. Germline V lookup: CDR1 SGDLS, CDR2 YYNGEE. The CDR3 region has the DNA TGTGCCAGCAGCGTCGTCGGGACAGATACGCAGTATTTT. Translated, it gives CASSVVGTDTQYF. Supplemented by reference TRBV9 and TRBJ2-3, the full variable domain reads DSGVTQTPKHLITATGQRVTLRCSPRSGDLSVYWYQQSLDQGLQFLIQYYNGEERAKGNILERFSAQQFPDLHSELNLSSLELGDSALYFCASSVVGTDTQYFGPGTRLTVL.

The V and J genes are TRBV18 and TRBJ1-1; TRBD1 agrees at 9 bases. The V segment lost 3 bases and the J segment 2 bases; nucleotides outside the gene matches: 4. Germline-derived CDR1 and CDR2 are KGHSH and LQKENI. The CDR3 has 15 residues. DNA of the CDR3: TGTGCCAGCTCACCGGGGACAGGGTATAACACTGAAGCTTTCTTT. Translated: CASSPGTGYNTEAFF.

The rearrangement links TRBV19 to TRBJ2-5; tentative D call: TRBD2 (11 bases). The tail of the sequence fits TRBJ2-7 better, so the J call may be wrong. The CDR3 covers 18 residues. Germline V lookup: CDR1 LNHDA, CDR2 SQIVND (reference sequence). DNA for the CDR3: TGTGCCAGTGGTAGAAGGACAGGGGGGACTAGCGGACTTGGCGAGCAGTACTTC. Protein sequence: CASGRRTGGTSGLGEQYF.

This rearrangement joins TRBV7-3 to TRBJ2-3; tentative D call: TRBD2 (6 bases). V lost 5 bases to trimming and J lost 6 bases, with 12 bases between them. CDR1 and CDR2 (germline): SGHTA, FQGTGA. The CDR3 runs 13 residues. CDR3 DNA sequence: TGTGCCAGCAGCACAGCGGGTACCGATACGCAGTATTTT. It codes for CASSTAGTDTQYF.